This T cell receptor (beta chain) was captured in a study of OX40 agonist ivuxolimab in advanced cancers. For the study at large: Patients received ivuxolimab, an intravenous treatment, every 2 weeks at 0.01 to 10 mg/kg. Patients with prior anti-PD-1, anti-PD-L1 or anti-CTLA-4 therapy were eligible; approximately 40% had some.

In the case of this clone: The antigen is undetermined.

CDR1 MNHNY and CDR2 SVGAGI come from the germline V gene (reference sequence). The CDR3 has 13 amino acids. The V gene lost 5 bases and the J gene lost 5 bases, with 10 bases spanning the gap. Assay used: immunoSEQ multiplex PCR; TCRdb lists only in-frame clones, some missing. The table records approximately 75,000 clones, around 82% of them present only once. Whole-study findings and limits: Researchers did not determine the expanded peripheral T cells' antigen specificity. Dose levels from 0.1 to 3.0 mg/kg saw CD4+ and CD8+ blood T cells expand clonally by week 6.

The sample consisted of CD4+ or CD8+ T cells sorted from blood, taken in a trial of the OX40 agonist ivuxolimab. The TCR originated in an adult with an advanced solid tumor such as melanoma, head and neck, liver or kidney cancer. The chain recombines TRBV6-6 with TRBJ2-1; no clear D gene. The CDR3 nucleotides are TGTGCCAGCAGTCGGTCTAGAAACAATGAGCAGTTCTTC. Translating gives CASSRSRNNEQFF.